The source of this T cell receptor beta chain is a study of beta chain features in type 1 diabetes. The overall study: Investigators examined approximately 100,000,000 sorted cells across all samples.

Sequencing targeted expressed TCRB transcripts, as all isolated RNA had been reverse transcribed. Libraries were prepared by immunoSEQ multiplex PCR; TCRdb keeps only in-frame clonotypes and omits some of them. Among hundreds of thousands of clones, over 7.5% were seen once, and the ten largest hold about 0.03%. This clone showed up just a few times. The clonotype originates from a woman aged 18-29 years in good health. Sequenced: naive CD4+ T cells from blood.

The CDR3 bases are TGCGCCAGCAGCTTGGGCTCCACGGAAGACAGAAATCAGCCCCAGCATTTT. Amino acids: CASSLGSTEDRNQPQHF. The rearrangement uses TRBV5-1 and TRBJ1-5; D is perhaps TRBD1 (5 bases). This CDR3 region has 17 residues. Germline V lookup: CDR1 SGHRS, CDR2 YFSETQ. The V end was cut by 0 bases, the J end by 4 bases, with 17 bases between.